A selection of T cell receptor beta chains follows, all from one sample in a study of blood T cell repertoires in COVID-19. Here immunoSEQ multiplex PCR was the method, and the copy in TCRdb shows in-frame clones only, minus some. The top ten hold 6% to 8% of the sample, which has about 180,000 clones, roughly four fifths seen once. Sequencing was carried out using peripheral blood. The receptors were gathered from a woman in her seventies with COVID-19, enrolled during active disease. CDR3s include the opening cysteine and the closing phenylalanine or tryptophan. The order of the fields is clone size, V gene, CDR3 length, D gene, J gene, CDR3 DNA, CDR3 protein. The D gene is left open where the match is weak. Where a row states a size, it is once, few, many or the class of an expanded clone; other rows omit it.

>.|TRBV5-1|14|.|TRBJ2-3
TGCGCCAGCAGCTTACAACCCAACACAGATACGCAGTATTTT
CASSLQPNTDTQYF
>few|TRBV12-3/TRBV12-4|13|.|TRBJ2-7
TGTGCCAGCAGTTTAGCCGGAGGGTTCGAGCAGTACTTC
CASSLAGGFEQYF
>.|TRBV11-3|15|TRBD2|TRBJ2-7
TGTGCCAGCCAGCCGGGACTAGGCCTCTTTTACGAGCAGTACTTC
CASQPGLGLFYEQYF
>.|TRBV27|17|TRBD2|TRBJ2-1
TGTGCCAGCAGTTTATTTCCTAGCGGCCTCTCCTACAATGAGCAGTTCTTC
CASSLFPSGLSYNEQFF
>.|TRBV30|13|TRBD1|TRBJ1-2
TGTGCCTGGAGCTCCGGGACAGCCATCGGCTACACCTTC
CAWSSGTAIGYTF
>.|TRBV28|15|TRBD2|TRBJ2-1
TGTGCCAGCAGTTTAGGGGCTAGCGGGAGAAAAGAGCAGTTCTTC
CASSLGASGRKEQFF
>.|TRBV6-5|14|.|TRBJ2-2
TGTGCCAGCAGTCCCGGTGGGCACACCGGGGAGCTGTTTTTT
CASSPGGHTGELFF
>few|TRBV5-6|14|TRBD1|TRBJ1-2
TGTGCCAGCAGCGTAAGGACAGGGACTGGAGGCTACACCTTC
CASSVRTGTGGYTF
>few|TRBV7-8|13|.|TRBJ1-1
TGTGCCAGCAGCTTACGGGGGAACACTGAAGCTTTCTTT
CASSLRGNTEAFF
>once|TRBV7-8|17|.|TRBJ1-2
TGTGCCAGCAGCGATCTATATAACAGGGAATCGGCCCATGGCTACACCTTC
CASSDLYNRESAHGYTF
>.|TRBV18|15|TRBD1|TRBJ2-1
TGTGCCAGCTTTATCGGACAGGGGCTTGGAAATGAGCAGTTCTTC
CASFIGQGLGNEQFF
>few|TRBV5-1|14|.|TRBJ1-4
TGCGCCAGCAGCTTGGGCGGGGGGGCTGAAAAACTGTTTTTT
CASSLGGGAEKLFF
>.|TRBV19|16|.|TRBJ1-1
TGTGCCAGTAGTATAGTGTGGAGGGACGCGAACACTGAAGCTTTCTTT
CASSIVWRDANTEAFF
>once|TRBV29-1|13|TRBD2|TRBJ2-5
TGCAGCGTCCTCGGGGGGGGTAGAGAGACCCAGTACTTC
CSVLGGGRETQYF
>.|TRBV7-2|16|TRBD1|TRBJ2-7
TGTGCCAGCAGCATGAACCGGGACAGGGGTTGGTACGAGCAGTACTTC
CASSMNRDRGWYEQYF
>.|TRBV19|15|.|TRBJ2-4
TGTGCCAGTACCGCCGGTCGGGGGGCCAAAAACATTCAGTACTTC
CASTAGRGAKNIQYF
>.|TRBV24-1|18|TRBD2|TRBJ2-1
TGTGCCACCAGTGATCCCTCCGGGATCCGGGACTATGCCAATGAGCAGTTCTTC
CATSDPSGIRDYANEQFF
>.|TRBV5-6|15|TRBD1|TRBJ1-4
TGTGCCAGCAGCCGTGCGCAGGGGGCCAACGAAAAACTGTTTTTT
CASSRAQGANEKLFF
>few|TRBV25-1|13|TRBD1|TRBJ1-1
TGTGCCAGCAGGGGACAGGGGAACACTGAAGCTTTCTTT
CASRGQGNTEAFF
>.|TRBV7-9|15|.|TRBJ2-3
TGTGCCAGCAGCCCTGGGCAGGGCCCCACAGATACGCAGTATTTT
CASSPGQGPTDTQYF
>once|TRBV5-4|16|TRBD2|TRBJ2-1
TGTGCCAGCAGGTCGGAGCGGGGGAGCTCCTACAATGAGCAGTTCTTC
CASRSERGSSYNEQFF
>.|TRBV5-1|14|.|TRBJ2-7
TGCGCCAGCAGTCAACAGGGAGCTCGATACGAGCAGTACTTC
CASSQQGARYEQYF
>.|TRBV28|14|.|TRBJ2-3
TGTGCCAGCAGATTAGGGGGGAACACAGATACGCAGTATTTT
CASRLGGNTDTQYF
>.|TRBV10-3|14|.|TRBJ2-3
TGTGCCATCAGAGCGGGTTTGGTCACAGATACGCAGTATTTT
CAIRAGLVTDTQYF
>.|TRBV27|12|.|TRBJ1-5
TGTGCCAGCATTCGTAGCAATCAGCCCCAGCATTTT
CASIRSNQPQHF
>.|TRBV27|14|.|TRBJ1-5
TGTGCCAGCAGCCCCGGTTGGAGCAATCAGCCCCAGCATTTT
CASSPGWSNQPQHF
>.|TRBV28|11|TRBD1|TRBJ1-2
TGTGCCACCAACCGGGGACAGGGCTACACCTTC
CATNRGQGYTF
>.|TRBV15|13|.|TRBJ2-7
TGTGCCACCCGGAGGCCGAATTCCTACGAGCAGTACTTC
CATRRPNSYEQYF
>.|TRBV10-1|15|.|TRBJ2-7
TGCGCCAGCAGTGAGAAAGGGACTCGCCTCTACGAGCAGTACTTC
CASSEKGTRLYEQYF
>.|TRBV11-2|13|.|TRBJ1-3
TGTGCCAGCAGCTTAGATCGGGACATAACCATATATTTT
CASSLDRDITIYF
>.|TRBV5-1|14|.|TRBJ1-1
TGCGCCAGCAGCTTCCAAGGGGTGAACACTGAAGCTTTCTTT
CASSFQGVNTEAFF
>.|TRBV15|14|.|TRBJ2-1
TGTGCCACCAGGGCGGAACCGGGGTCGCATGAGCAGTTCTTC
CATRAEPGSHEQFF
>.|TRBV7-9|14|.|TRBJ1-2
TGTGCCAGCAGCTTCGAGGGGGCTAACTATGGCTACACCTTC
CASSFEGANYGYTF
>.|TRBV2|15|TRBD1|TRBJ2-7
TGTGCCAGCAGTCCTACCGGGACAGGGGCCTACGAGCAGTACTTC
CASSPTGTGAYEQYF
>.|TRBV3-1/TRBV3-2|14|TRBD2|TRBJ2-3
TGTGCCAGCAGCCCCGGGACTACCACAGATACGCAGTATTTT
CASSPGTTTDTQYF
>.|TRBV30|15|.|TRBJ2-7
TGTGCCTGGAGTGGTGGGGGGGCTGAGTTCTACGAGCAGTACTTC
CAWSGGGAEFYEQYF
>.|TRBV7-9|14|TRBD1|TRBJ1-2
TGTGCCAGCAGCTCCCGAGACAGGGGGGATGGCTACACCTTC
CASSSRDRGDGYTF
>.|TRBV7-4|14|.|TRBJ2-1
TGTGCCAGCAGCTTTGGCCTAGTTTACAATGAGCAGTTCTTC
CASSFGLVYNEQFF
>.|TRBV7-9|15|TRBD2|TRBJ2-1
TGTGCCAGCAGCTTAGGACTAGCGGGACTAAATGAGCAGTTCTTC
CASSLGLAGLNEQFF
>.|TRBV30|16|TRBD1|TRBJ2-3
TGTGCCTGGAGTGTATTGGCAGGGGGCTTGACAGATACGCAGTATTTT
CAWSVLAGGLTDTQYF
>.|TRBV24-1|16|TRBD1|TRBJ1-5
TGTGCCACCAGTGATTTTGGGACAGGGAAGAATCAGCCCCAGCATTTT
CATSDFGTGKNQPQHF
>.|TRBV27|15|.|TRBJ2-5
TGTGCCAGCAGTTCGAGACTAGTGGGTCAAGAGACCCAGTACTTC
CASSSRLVGQETQYF
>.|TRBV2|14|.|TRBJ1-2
TGTGCCAGCAGGAAAGACCAGGGGAACTATGGCTACACCTTC
CASRKDQGNYGYTF
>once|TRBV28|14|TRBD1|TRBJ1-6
TGTGCCAGCAGTGTGACAGGGTTTTATTCACCCCTCCACTTT
CASSVTGFYSPLHF
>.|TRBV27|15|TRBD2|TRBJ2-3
TGTGCCAGCAGTTTATGGGCTAGCGGAACAGATACGCAGTATTTT
CASSLWASGTDTQYF
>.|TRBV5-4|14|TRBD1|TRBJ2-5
TGTGCCAGCAGCCCCGGGGACAGGCAAGAGACCCAGTACTTC
CASSPGDRQETQYF